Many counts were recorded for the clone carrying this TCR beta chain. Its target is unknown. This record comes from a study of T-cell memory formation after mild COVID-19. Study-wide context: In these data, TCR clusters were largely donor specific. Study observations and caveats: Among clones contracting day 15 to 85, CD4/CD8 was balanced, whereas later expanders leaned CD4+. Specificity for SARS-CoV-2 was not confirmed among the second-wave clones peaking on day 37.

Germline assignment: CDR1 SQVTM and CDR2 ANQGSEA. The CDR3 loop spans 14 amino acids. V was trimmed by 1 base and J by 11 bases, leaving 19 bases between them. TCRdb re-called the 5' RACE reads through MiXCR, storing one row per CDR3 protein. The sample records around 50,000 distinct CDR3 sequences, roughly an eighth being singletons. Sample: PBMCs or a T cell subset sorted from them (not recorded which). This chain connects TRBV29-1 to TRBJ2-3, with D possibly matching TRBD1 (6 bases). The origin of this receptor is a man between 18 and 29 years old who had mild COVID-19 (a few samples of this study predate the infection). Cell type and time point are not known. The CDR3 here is CSVEASGGFVGQYF. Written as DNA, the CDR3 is TGCAGCGTTGAAGCGTCTGGGGGCTTCGTAGGGCAGTATTTT.